The 14 T cell receptor beta chains given below trace back to one sample, sequenced in a study of memory CD4+ T cells and cytomegalovirus serostatus (dated by TCRdb to about 2019). Library preparation was by the immunoSEQ multiplex PCR assay. TCRdb stores this immuneACCESS table with in-frame sequences only. Part of the clones is absent; in the studies checked, under half of the shortfall reflects unresolved V genes, and no reason is known for the rest. This sample lists 70,000 to 90,000 clones; around 78% were detected once. Around 2.6% of the sample comes from the top ten. A FACSAria II was used to sort memory CD4+ T cells, defined as single viable CD3+CD4+CD8-CD45RO+ cells. Sequenced: memory CD4+ T cells from blood. The source is an adult in good health and CMV-seropositive.

In this sample, this clone turned up a few times. The J gene is TRBJ1-3, the V gene TRBV10-3; 8 bases match TRBD1. The trim removed 4 bases at V and 4 bases at J, leaving 0 bases unmatched. The CDR3 contains 13 residues. Germline V lookup: CDR1 ENHRY, CDR2 SYGVKD. CDR3 residues: CAISGDRGNTIYF. The CDR3 DNA sequence: TGTGCCATCAGTGGGGACAGGGGAAACACCATATATTTT.

The V and J genes are TRBV2 and TRBJ2-3; 7 bases map to TRBD1. Germline values: CDR1 SNHLY, CDR2 FYNNEI. With 5 bases clipped from V and 2 bases from J, the junction kept 7 bases outside the gene matches. The CDR3 runs 15 residues. The CDR3: CASSHRGLITDTQYF. The DNA for the CDR3 is TGTGCCAGCAGTCACAGGGGCCTAATCACAGATACGCAGTATTTT.

CDR3 in DNA: TGTGCCAGCAGCTTAGGCCTAAATCAGCCCCAGCATTTT. Encoded protein: CASSLGLNQPQHF. The chain has TRBV11-3 and TRBJ1-5, with D hard to call. CDR1 and CDR2 from the germline V gene are SGHNT and YENEEA. The CDR3 is 13 amino acids. With 1 base removed from V and 4 bases from J, the gap between germline ends came to 5 bases.

The genes are TRBV15 and TRBJ1-1, with TRBD1 as a possible D gene (5 bases). The CDR3 length is 14 residues. V lost 5 bases and J 6 bases, leaving 16 bases between the germline ends. Germline lookup yields CDR1 LNHNV and CDR2 YYDKDF (reference sequence). The CDR3 protein is CATSEDRDSAEAFF. In DNA, the CDR3 is TGTGCCACCAGCGAGGATAGGGACTCGGCTGAAGCTTTCTTT.

This clone appeared a single time. The chain employs TRBV27 and TRBJ2-3; 8 bases are shared with TRBD2. The V segment lost 5 bases and the J segment 8 bases; nucleotides outside the gene matches: 9. From germline, CDR1 is MNHEY and CDR2 SMNVEV (reference sequence). The CDR3 runs 14 residues. In DNA form, the CDR3 reads TGTGCCAGCAGTAGACGGGAGGGCCCGGGTACGCAGTATTTT. It is translated as CASSRREGPGTQYF.

The V gene is TRBV29-1, the J gene TRBJ2-2, with D possibly TRBD1 on 6 matching bases. V lost 7 bases and J lost 7, with 16 bases in between. The CDR3 has 13 residues. The V gene's germline CDR1 is SQVTM and CDR2 ANQGSEA. The CDR3 protein is CSASGQGFGELFF. CDR3 coding DNA: TGCAGCGCCTCGGGGCAGGGGTTCGGGGAGCTGTTTTTT.

For this clone: No conserved phenylalanine or tryptophan is present at the end of the CDR3, so a read error is the likely explanation. The chain recombines TRBV28 with TRBJ1-5, with D tentatively TRBD1 (5 bases). The germline V gene encodes CDR1 MDHEN and CDR2 SYDVKM. CDR3 length equals 14 residues. Trimming shortened V by 6 bases and J by 5 bases, and 14 bases separated the two germline ends. The CDR3 DNA is TGTGCCAGCAGCAGACGACAGATCGATCAGCCCCAGCATCTT. It encodes CASSRRQIDQPQHL.

This clone was seen more than once but under ten times. The chain uses TRBV30 and TRBJ1-1, with D unresolved. The CDR3 consists of 14 residues. The germline V gene encodes CDR1 GTSNPN and CDR2 SVGIG (reference sequence). Trimming pared 4 bases from V and 4 bases from J, leaving 16 bases between. The CDR3 region has the DNA TGTGCCTGGACCCTACGAGGGTCAGGCACTGAAGCTTTCTTT. As protein: CAWTLRGSGTEAFF. The full variable domain, its missing parts supplied by reference TRBV30 and TRBJ1-1, is SQTIHQWPATLVQPVGSPLSLECTVEGTSNPNLYWYRQAAGRGLQLLFYSVGIGQISSEVPQNLSASRPQDRQFILSSKKLLLSDSGFYLCAWTLRGSGTEAFFGQGTRLTVV.

CDR3 sequence: CASLAGTTVEGYTF. In DNA, the CDR3 is TGTGCCAGCCTAGCCGGGACGACGGTTGAGGGCTACACCTTC. This chain joins TRBV6-1 and TRBJ1-2, with D possibly matching TRBD1 (5 bases). The germline V and J ends were trimmed by 8 bases and 8 bases, with 21 bases remaining between them. CDR1 and CDR2 from the germline V gene are MNHNS and SASEGT. CDR3 length: 14 amino acids.

The chain carries TRBV18 and TRBJ2-2; D is undetermined. V lost 5 bases to trimming and J lost 8 bases, with 6 bases between them. Germline CDR1 KGHSH, CDR2 LQKENI. The CDR3 runs to 11 residues. DNA for the CDR3: TGTGCCAGCTCAGTTTCTGGGGAGCTGTTTTTT. This translates into CASSVSGELFF.

V is TRBV30 and J is TRBJ1-2; D gene uncertain. The CDR3 has 9 residues. With 5 bases removed from V and 8 bases from J, the gap between germline ends came to 6 bases. CDR1 is GTSNPN and CDR2 is SVGIG in the germline V gene (reference sequence). CDR3 in DNA: TGTGCCTGGGGGGAAGGCTACACCTTC. Translation: CAWGEGYTF.

This rearrangement joins TRBV4-2 to TRBJ2-5, with D possibly matching TRBD2 (5 bases). Germline lookup yields CDR1 LGHNA and CDR2 YNFKEQ. Trimming removed 1 base at V and 5 bases at J, with 17 bases between. CDR3 size: 16 residues. CDR3 coding DNA: TGTGCCAGCAGCCAAGGGGCCCCCGGAACGGGGGAGACCCAGTACTTC. Translation: CASSQGAPGTGETQYF.

The rearrangement joins TRBV29-1 to TRBJ2-7, with D possibly being TRBD2 (5 bases). V was cut by 3 bases and J by 2 bases, with 8 bases left in between. The CDR3 has 12 amino acids. In germline, CDR1 is SQVTM, CDR2 ANQGSEA. The CDR3 here is CSVETGTYEQYF. CDR3 nucleotide sequence: TGCAGCGTTGAGACGGGGACCTACGAGCAGTACTTC.

V gene TRBV11-2 combines with J gene TRBJ2-5; perhaps D is TRBD1 or TRBD2 (6 bases each). CDR1 is SGHAT and CDR2 is FQNNGV in the germline V gene. CDR3 length: 14 residues. V shed 6 bases and J shed 4 bases, with 15 bases lying between them. The CDR3 DNA reads TGTGCCAGCAGTCCCCCCCCGGGGGCAGAGACCCAGTACTTC. Translated: CASSPPPGAETQYF.